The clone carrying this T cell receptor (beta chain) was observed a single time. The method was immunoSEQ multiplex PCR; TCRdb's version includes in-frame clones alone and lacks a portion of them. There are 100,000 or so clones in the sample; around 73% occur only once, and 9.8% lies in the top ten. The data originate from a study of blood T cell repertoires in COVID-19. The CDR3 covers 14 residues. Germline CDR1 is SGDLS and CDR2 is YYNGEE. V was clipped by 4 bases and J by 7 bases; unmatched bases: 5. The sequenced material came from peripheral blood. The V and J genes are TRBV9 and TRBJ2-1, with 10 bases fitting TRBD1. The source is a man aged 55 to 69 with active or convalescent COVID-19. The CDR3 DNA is TGTGCCAGCAGCTCCCGACAGGGGGCAAATGAGCAGTTCTTC. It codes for CASSSRQGANEQFF.